This T cell receptor beta chain stems from a study of Graves' ophthalmopathy and Graves' hyperthyroidism. Amplification of the TCR beta CDR3 regions used RNA transcripts (as template). RT-PCR was first run with HTBI primers, then multiplex PCR in a second round. TCRdb re-analysed the multiplex PCR reads in MiXCR, keeping a single row per CDR3 protein. Of under 60,000 distinct CDR3 sequences detected, roughly half appear once; the ten largest clones hold around 4.5%. Germline V gene data show CDR1 as SGHTA and CDR2 as FQGTGA. The CDR3 consists of 15 residues. J gave up 11 bases and V 4 bases, and 11 bases lay outside the gene matches.

This rearrangement joins TRBV7-3 to TRBJ2-3; 11 nucleotides align to TRBD2. The origin of this receptor is an adult woman with Graves' ophthalmopathy. Sequenced: peripheral blood. The DNA of the CDR3 is TGTGCCAGCAGCTCACTAGCGGGGGTCTACAATGAGCAGTATTTT. This sequence encodes CASSSLAGVYNEQYF.